Each of the 5 T cell receptor beta chains below was sequenced from the same sample in a study of blood T cell repertoires in COVID-19. Clones were sequenced by immunoSEQ multiplex PCR, and TCRdb holds only the in-frame ones, with some missing. This table has about 130,000 clones, about 79% appearing once. The sequenced sample was PBMCs or T cells enriched from blood (not recorded which). The receptors were sampled from a man aged 50 to 60 who had recovered from COVID-19.

This sequence joins TRBV5-1 and TRBJ2-2, with D possibly being TRBD2 (5 bases). Trimming removed 6 bases from V and 3 bases from J, with 15 bases in between. Germline-derived CDR1 and CDR2 are SGHRS and YFSETQ. The CDR3 is made up of 15 amino acids. The DNA of the CDR3 is TGCGCCAGCACCCCGGTCGGGGTTGACACCGGGGAGCTGTTTTTT. Encoded protein: CASTPVGVDTGELFF.

This chain uses TRBV27 with TRBJ2-1; possible D gene TRBD2, 5 bases. This CDR3 contains 16 residues. Germline CDR1 and CDR2: MNHEY and SMNVEV (reference sequence). V was trimmed by 7 bases and J by 0 bases, leaving 16 bases between them. CDR3 loop: CASTPGVGSSYNEQFF. The CDR3, as DNA: TGTGCCAGCACTCCCGGGGTGGGGAGCTCCTACAATGAGCAGTTCTTC.

The rearrangement uses TRBV7-3 and TRBJ2-3; 10 bases match TRBD2. Trimming cost V 5 bases and J 6 bases; bases outside gene matches: 11. Germline V gene lookup returns CDR1 SGHTA and CDR2 FQGTGA. CDR3 length equals 16 residues. This chain's CDR3 is CASSPFTSGVADTQYF. For the CDR3, the DNA is TGTGCCAGCAGCCCCTTCACTAGCGGGGTTGCGGATACGCAGTATTTT.

Here the CDR3 DNA reads TGTGCCAGCAGCTTAAATTCAGGGGACAATCAGCCCCAGCATTTT. Translated: CASSLNSGDNQPQHF. The rearrangement joins TRBV7-2 to TRBJ1-5; D might be TRBD1 (6 bases). This CDR3 is built from 15 residues. V gave up 2 bases and J gave up 3 bases, with 11 bases separating them. Germline-derived CDR1 and CDR2 are SGHTA and FQGNSA.

This chain uses TRBV7-6 with TRBJ1-6; D unresolved. The CDR3 covers 18 residues. Between the trimmed V and J ends, which lost 5 bases and 7 bases, there was a span of 24 bases. Germline V gives CDR1 SGHVS, CDR2 FNYEAQ. In DNA, the CDR3 is TGTGCCAGCAGCCCTTTGGCCCAATTCTTACCACTAAATTCACCCCTCCACTTT. Protein sequence: CASSPLAQFLPLNSPLHF. Together with reference TRBV7-6 and TRBJ1-6, the CDR3 gives the full variable domain: GAGVSQSPRYKVTKRGQDVALRCDPISGHVSLYWYRQALGQGPEFLTYFNYEAQQDKSGLPNDRFSAERPEGSISTLTIQRTEQRDSAMYRCASSPLAQFLPLNSPLHFGNGTRLTVT.